This T cell receptor beta chain appears in the sequencing data of a study of T-cell memory formation after mild COVID-19. Study-level results: The CD4+ clones that contracted clustered mainly within CM and EM, and the CD8+ clones concentrated in EMRA.

The V gene end was trimmed by 6 bases and the J gene end by 4 bases; junction bases not matched to a gene: 10. The CDR3 is 15 amino acids. The germline V gene has CDR1 SGHVS and CDR2 FNYEAQ. Each CDR3 protein gets one entry after TCRdb re-called the 5' RACE reads with MiXCR. The table has almost 550,000 distinct CDR3 sequences, 20% seen once; the top ten hold under 15%. This clonotype was recorded many times. No antigen is known for it. V gene TRBV7-6 combines with J gene TRBJ2-7; TRBD2 matches 9 bases. The TCR comes from an adult woman who had mild COVID-19 (a few samples of this study predate the infection). Cell type and time point are not known. The sequenced sample consisted of PBMCs or a T cell subset sorted from them (not recorded which). CDR3 coding DNA: TGTGCCAGCAGACCTTATAGCGGGAGTATGTACGAGCAGTACTTC. Translated, it gives CASRPYSGSMYEQYF.